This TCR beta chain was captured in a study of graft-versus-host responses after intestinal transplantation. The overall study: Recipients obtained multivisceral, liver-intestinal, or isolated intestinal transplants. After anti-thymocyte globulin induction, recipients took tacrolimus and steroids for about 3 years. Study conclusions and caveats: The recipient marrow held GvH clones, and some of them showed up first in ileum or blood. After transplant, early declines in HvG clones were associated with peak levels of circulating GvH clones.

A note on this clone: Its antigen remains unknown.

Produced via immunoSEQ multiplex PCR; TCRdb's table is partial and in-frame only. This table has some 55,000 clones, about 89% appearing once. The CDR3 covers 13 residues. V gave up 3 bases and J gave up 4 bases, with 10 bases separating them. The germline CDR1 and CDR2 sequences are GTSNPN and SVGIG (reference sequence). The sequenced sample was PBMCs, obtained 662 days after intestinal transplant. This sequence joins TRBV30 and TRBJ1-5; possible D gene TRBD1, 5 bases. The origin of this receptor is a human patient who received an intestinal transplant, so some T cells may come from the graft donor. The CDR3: CAWSQGGNQPQHF. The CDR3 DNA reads TGTGCCTGGAGCCAGGGCGGGAATCAGCCCCAGCATTTT. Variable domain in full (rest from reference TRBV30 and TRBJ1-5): SQTIHQWPATLVQPVGSPLSLECTVEGTSNPNLYWYRQAAGRGLQLLFYSVGIGQISSEVPQNLSASRPQDRQFILSSKKLLLSDSGFYLCAWSQGGNQPQHFGDGTRLSIL.